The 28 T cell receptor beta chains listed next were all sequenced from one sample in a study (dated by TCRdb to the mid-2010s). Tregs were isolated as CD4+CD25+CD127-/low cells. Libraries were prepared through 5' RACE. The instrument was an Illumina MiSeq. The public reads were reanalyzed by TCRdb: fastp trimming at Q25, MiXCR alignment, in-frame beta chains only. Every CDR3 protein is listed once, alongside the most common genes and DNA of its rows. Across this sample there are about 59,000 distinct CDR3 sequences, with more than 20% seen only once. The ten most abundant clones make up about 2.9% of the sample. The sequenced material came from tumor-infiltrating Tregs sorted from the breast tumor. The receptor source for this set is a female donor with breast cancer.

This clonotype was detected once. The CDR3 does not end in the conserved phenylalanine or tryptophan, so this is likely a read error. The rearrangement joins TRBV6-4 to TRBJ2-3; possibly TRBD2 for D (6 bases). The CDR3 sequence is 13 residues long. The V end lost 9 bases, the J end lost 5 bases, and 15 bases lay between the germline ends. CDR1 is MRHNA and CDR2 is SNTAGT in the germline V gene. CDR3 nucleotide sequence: TGTGCCAGTTCGACTAGGATTGGAGATACGCAGTATCTT. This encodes CASSTRIGDTQYL.

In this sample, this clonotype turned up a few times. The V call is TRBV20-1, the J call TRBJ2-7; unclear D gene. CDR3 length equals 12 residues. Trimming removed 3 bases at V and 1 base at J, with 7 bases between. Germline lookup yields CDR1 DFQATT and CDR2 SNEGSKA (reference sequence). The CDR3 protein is CSARGLSYEQYF. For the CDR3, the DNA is TGCAGTGCTAGGGGCCTATCCTACGAGCAGTACTTC.

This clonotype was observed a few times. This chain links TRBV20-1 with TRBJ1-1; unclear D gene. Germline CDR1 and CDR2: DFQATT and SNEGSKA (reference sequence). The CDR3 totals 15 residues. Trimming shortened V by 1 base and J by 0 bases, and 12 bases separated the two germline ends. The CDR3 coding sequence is TGCAGTGCTAGAGGTGGTGGTCGGGTGAACACTGAAGCTTTCTTT. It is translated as CSARGGGRVNTEAFF.

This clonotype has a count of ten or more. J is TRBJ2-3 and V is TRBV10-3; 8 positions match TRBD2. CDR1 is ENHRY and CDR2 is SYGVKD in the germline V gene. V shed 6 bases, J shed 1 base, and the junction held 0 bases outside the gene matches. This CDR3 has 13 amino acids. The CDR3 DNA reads TGTGCCATCAGGCGGGAGGGCACAGATACGCAGTATTTT. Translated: CAIRREGTDTQYF.

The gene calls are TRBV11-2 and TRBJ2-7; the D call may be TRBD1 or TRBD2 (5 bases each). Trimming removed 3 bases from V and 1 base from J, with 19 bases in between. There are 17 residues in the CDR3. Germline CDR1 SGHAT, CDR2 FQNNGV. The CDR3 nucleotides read TGTGCCAGCAGCTTCAATCTCGGGGCTAGCAGATCCTACGAGCAGTACTTC. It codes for CASSFNLGASRSYEQYF.

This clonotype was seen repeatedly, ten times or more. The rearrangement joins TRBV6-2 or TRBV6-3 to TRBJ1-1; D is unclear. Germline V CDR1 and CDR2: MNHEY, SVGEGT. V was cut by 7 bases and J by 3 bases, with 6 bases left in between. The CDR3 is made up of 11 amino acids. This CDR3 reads CASTQYTEAFF. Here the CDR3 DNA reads TGTGCCAGCACCCAATACACTGAAGCTTTCTTT.

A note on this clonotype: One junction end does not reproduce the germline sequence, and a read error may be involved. The CDR3 DNA reads as TGCGCCAGCAGCCTCAGGACAGGCTCCTACGATGAGCAGTTCTTC. It yields the protein CASSLRTGSYDEQFF. This chain joins TRBV5-1 and TRBJ2-1, with 7 bases identical to TRBD1. In germline, CDR1 is SGHRS, CDR2 YFSETQ. The CDR3 spans 15 residues.

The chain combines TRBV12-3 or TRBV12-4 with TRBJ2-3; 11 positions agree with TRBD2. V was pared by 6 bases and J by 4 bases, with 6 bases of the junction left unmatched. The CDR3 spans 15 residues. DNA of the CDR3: TGTGCCAGCAGGACACTAGCGGGAGTTTCAGATACGCAGTATTTT. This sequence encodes CASRTLAGVSDTQYF.

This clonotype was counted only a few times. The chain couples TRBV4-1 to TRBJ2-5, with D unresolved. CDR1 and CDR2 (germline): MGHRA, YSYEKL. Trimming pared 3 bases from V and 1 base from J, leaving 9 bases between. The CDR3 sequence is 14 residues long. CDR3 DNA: TGCGCCAGCAGCCACGGAAGGTTCCAAGAGACCCAGTACTTC. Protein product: CASSHGRFQETQYF.

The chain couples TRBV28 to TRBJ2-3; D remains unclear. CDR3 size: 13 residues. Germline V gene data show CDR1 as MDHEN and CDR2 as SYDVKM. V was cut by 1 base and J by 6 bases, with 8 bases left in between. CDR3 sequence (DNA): TGTGCCAGCAGTTTATTCCCTAAGGATACGCAGTATTTT. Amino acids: CASSLFPKDTQYF.

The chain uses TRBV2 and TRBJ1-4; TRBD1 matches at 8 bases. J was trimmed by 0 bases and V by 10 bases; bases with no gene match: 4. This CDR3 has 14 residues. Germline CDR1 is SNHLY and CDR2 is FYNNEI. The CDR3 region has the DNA TGTGCCACACAACAGGGGGCAACTAATGAAAAACTGTTTTTT. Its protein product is CATQQGATNEKLFF.

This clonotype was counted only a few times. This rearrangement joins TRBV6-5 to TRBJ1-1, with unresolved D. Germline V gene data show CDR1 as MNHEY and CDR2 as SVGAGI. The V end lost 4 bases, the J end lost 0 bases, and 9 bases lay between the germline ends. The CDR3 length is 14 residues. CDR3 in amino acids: CASSSGRVNTEAFF. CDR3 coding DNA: TGTGCCAGCAGTTCTGGCCGGGTGAACACTGAAGCTTTCTTT.

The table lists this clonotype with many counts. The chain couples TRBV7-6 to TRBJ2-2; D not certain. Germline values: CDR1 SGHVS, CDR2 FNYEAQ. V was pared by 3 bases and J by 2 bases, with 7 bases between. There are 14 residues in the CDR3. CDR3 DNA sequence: TGTGCCAGCAGCTTGACTGGCAACACCGGGGAGCTGTTTTTT. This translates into CASSLTGNTGELFF. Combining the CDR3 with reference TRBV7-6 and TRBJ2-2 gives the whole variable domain GAGVSQSPRYKVTKRGQDVALRCDPISGHVSLYWYRQALGQGPEFLTYFNYEAQQDKSGLPNDRFSAERPEGSISTLTIQRTEQRDSAMYRCASSLTGNTGELFFGEGSRLTVL.

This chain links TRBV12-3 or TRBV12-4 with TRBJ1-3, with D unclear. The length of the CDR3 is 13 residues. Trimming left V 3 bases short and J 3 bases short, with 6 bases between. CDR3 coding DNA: TGTGCCAGCAGTTTCGACAATGGAAACACCATATATTTT. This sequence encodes CASSFDNGNTIYF.

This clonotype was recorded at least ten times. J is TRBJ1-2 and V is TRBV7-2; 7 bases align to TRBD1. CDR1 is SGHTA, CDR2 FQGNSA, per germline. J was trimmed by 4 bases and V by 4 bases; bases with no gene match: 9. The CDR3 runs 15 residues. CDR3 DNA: TGTGCCAGCAGCTCCTGGGACAGCCCACCCTATGGCTACACCTTC. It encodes CASSSWDSPPYGYTF.

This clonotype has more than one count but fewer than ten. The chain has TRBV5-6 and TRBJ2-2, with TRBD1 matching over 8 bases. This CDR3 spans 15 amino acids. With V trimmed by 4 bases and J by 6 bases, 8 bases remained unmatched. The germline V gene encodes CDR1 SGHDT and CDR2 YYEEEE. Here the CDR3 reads CASSLRDRPSGELFF. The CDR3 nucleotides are TGTGCCAGCAGCCTCCGGGACAGGCCATCCGGGGAGCTGTTTTTT.

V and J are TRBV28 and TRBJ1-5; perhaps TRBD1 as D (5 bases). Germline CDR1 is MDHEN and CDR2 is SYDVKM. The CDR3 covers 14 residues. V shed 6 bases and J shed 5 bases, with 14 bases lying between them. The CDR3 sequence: CASRADKPYQPQHF. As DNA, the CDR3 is TGTGCCAGCAGAGCGGACAAGCCCTATCAGCCCCAGCATTTT.

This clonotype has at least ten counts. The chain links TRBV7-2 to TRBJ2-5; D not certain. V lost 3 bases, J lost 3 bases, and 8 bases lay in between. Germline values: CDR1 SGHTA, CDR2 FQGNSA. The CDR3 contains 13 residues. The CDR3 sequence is CASSFYREETQYF. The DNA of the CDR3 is TGTGCCAGCAGCTTTTATAGGGAAGAGACCCAGTACTTC.

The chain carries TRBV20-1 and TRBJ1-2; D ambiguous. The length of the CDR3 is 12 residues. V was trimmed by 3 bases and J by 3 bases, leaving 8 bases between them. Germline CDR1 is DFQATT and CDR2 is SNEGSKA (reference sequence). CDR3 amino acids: CSARRVDYGYTF. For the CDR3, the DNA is TGCAGTGCTAGGCGGGTTGACTATGGCTACACCTTC.

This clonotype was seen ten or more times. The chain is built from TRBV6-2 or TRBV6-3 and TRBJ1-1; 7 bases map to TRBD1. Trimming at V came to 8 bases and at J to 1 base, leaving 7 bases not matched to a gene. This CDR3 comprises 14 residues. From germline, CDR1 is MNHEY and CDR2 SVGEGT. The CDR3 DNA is TGTGCCAGCGGAGAGACAGGGCAGAACACTGAAGCTTTCTTT. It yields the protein CASGETGQNTEAFF.

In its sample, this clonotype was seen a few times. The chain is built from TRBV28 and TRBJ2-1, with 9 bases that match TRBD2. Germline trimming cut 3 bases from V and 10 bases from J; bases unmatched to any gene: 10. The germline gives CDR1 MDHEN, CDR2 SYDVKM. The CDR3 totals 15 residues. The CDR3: CASSFGGIAGDEQFF. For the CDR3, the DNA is TGTGCCAGCAGTTTCGGCGGCATAGCGGGAGACGAGCAGTTCTTC.

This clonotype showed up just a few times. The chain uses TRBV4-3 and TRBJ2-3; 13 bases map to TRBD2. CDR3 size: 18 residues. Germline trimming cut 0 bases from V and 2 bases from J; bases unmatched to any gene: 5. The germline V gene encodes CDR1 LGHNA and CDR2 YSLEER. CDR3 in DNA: TGCGCCAGCAGCCAAGATTACGGACTAGCGGGAGTCACAGATACGCAGTATTTT. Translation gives CASSQDYGLAGVTDTQYF.

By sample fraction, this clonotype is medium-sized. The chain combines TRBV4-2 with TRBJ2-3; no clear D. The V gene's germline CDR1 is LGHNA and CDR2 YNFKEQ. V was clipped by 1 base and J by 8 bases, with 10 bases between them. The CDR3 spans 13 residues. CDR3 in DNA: TGTGCCAGCAGCCAAGGTCAGGATGGTACGCAGTATTTT. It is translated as CASSQGQDGTQYF.

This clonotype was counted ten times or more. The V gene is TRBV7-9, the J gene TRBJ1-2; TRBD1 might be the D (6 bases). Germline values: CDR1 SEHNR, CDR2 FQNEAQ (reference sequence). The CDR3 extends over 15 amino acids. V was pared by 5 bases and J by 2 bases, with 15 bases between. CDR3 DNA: TGTGCCAGCAGCCCTAGCGGGGGCCTCAACTATGGCTACACCTTC. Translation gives CASSPSGGLNYGYTF.

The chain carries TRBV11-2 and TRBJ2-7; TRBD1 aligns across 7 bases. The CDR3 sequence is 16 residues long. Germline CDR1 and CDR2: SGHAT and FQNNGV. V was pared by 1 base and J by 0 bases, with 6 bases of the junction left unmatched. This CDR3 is CASSLGGQWTSYEQYF. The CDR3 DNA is TGTGCCAGCAGCTTAGGGGGACAGTGGACCTCCTACGAGCAGTACTTC. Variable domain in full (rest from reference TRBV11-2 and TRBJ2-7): EAGVAQSPRYKIIEKRQSVAFWCNPISGHATLYWYQQILGQGPKLLIQFQNNGVVDDSQLPKDRFSAERLKGVDSTLKIQPAKLEDSAVYLCASSLGGQWTSYEQYFGPGTRLTVT.

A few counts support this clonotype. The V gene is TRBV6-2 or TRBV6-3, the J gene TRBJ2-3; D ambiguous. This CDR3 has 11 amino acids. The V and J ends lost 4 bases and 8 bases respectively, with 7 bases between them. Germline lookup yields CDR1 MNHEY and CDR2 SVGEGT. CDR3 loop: CASSSYGTQYF. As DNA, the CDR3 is TGTGCCAGCAGTTCCTACGGTACGCAGTATTTT.

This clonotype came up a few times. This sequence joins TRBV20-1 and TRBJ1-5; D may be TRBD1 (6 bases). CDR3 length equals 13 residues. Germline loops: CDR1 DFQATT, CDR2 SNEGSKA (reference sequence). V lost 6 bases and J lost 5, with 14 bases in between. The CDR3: CSARTVRDQPQHF. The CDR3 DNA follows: TGCAGTGCCCGGACAGTGCGGGATCAGCCCCAGCATTTT.

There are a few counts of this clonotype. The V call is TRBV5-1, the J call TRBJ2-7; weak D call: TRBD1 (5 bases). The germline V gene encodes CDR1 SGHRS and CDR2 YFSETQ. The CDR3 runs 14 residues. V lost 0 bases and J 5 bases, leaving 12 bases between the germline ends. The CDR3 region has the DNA TGCGCCAGCAGCTTGGAGGGGATGTGGGACGAGCAGTACTTC. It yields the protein CASSLEGMWDEQYF.